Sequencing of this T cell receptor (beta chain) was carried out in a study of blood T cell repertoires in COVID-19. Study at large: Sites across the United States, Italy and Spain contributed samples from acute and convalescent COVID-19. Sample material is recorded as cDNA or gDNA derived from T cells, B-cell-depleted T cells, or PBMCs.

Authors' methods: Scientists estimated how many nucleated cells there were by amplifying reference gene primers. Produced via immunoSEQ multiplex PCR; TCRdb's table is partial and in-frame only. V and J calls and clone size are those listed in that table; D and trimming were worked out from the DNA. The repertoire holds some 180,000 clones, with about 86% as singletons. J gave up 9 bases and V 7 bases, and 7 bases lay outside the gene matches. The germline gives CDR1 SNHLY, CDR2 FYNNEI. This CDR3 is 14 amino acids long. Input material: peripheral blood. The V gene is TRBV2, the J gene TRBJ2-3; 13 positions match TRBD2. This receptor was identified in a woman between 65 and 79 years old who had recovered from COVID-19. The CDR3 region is CASTGLAGVGTQYF. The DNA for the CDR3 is TGTGCCAGCACAGGACTAGCGGGAGTTGGCACGCAGTATTTT.